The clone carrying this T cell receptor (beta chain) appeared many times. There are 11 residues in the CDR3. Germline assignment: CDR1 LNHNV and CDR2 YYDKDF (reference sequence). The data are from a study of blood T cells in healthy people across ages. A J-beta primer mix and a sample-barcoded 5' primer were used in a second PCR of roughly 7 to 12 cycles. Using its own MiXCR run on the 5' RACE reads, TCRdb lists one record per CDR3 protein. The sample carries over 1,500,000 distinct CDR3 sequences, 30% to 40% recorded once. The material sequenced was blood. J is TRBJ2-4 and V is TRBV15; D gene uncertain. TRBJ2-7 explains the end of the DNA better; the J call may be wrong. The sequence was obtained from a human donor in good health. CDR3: CATSRDTEQYF. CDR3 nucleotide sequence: TGTGCCACCAGCAGAGATACCGAGCAGTACTTC.